This T cell receptor beta chain was identified in a study of T cell changes during pregnancy in multiple sclerosis. The CDR3 is 15 amino acids. Looked up from germline, CDR1 is SEHNR and CDR2 is FQNEAQ (reference sequence). J lost 9 bases, V lost 5 bases, and 10 bases had no gene match. TCRdb's copy holds only in-frame clones and misses some; the assay was immunoSEQ multiplex PCR. The data contain tens of thousands of clones, approximately 94% of them singletons. The chain couples TRBV7-9 to TRBJ2-1; 10 positions agree with TRBD2. The clonotype originates from a female donor with multiple sclerosis, enrolled in a pregnancy study. The sequenced sample was CD4+ T cells from peripheral blood mononuclear cells, obtained in the third trimester of pregnancy. The CDR3 region has the DNA TGTGCCAGCAGCGCGACTAGCGGGTGGGGGGGTGAGCAGTTCTTC. Translation gives CASSATSGWGGEQFF.